The 25 T cell receptor beta chains reported below all come from one sample, sequenced in a study of blood T cells in healthy people across ages. Then a second PCR, running roughly 6 to 11 cycles, was carried out with a sample-barcoded 5' primer and a J-beta primer mix. MiXCR was run by TCRdb on the 5' RACE reads, yielding one entry per CDR3 protein. The sample includes about 1.5 million distinct CDR3 sequences, 42% of them seen just once. Sequencing was carried out using blood. The receptors originated from a woman under 30 in good health.

This clonotype has a handful of counts. This rearrangement joins TRBV27 to TRBJ2-3, with TRBD1 matching over 9 bases. In germline, CDR1 is MNHEY, CDR2 SMNVEV (reference sequence). With V trimmed by 5 bases and J by 7 bases, 7 bases remained unmatched. The CDR3 runs to 14 residues. This chain's CDR3 is CASSVDRGRNTQYF. The CDR3 DNA is TGTGCCAGCAGTGTGGACAGGGGCCGCAATACGCAGTATTTT.

This clonotype was seen more than once but under ten times. V usage is TRBV20-1 and J usage is TRBJ2-5, with a weak D call TRBD1 (6 bases). The germline gives CDR1 DFQATT, CDR2 SNEGSKA (reference sequence). Trimming removed 0 bases at V and 5 bases at J, with 10 bases between. The CDR3 runs 13 residues. The chain's CDR3 is CSARDPQGETQYF. CDR3 in DNA: TGCAGTGCTAGAGATCCCCAGGGGGAGACCCAGTACTTC.

Only a few counts were recorded for this clonotype. The rearrangement uses TRBV4-3 and TRBJ1-4; 11 bases match TRBD1. Per the germline V gene, CDR1 is LGHNA and CDR2 is YSLEER. The CDR3 contains 15 residues. With V trimmed by 0 bases and J by 8 bases, 2 bases remained unmatched. The CDR3 protein is CASSQEDRGREKLFF. The CDR3, as DNA: TGCGCCAGCAGCCAAGAGGACAGGGGGCGCGAAAAACTGTTTTTT.

J is TRBJ2-2 and V is TRBV12-3 or TRBV12-4, with 7 nucleotides matching TRBD1. This CDR3 is 15 amino acids long. The junction had 6 bases not matched to a gene; V was cut back by 5 bases and J by 3 bases. CDR3 amino acids: CASSARDSDTGELFF. The CDR3 nucleotides read TGTGCCAGCAGTGCCCGGGACAGTGACACCGGGGAGCTGTTTTTT.

This clonotype was observed once. V is TRBV16 and J is TRBJ1-6; no firm D call. V lost 2 bases to trimming and J lost 7 bases, with 6 bases between them. The CDR3 length is 13 residues. The germline V gene encodes CDR1 KGHSY and CDR2 FQNENV. CDR3 DNA: TGTGCCAGCAGCCAAAGATGGAATTCACCCCTCCACTTT. Translated: CASSQRWNSPLHF.

This clonotype showed up just a few times. The V call is TRBV25-1, the J call TRBJ1-6, with 8 bases matching TRBD1. Germline-derived CDR1 and CDR2 are MGHDK and SYGVNS. V shed 6 bases and J 7 bases; nucleotides not matched to a gene: 5. The CDR3 covers 14 residues. The CDR3 sequence is CASSMTGANSPLHF. CDR3 coding DNA: TGTGCCAGCAGCATGACAGGGGCCAATTCACCCCTCCACTTT.

The J gene is TRBJ1-1, the V gene TRBV4-1; D is ambiguous. Between the trimmed V and J ends, which lost 4 bases and 4 bases, there was a span of 19 bases. CDR3 length equals 16 residues. The germline V gene encodes CDR1 MGHRA and CDR2 YSYEKL. The CDR3: CASSPSGVGLLTEAFF. CDR3 in DNA: TGCGCCAGCAGCCCAAGCGGGGTCGGGCTCCTCACTGAAGCTTTCTTT.

Comment on this clonotype: The germline gene is not matched at one end of the junction; a read error may be the cause. The chain recombines TRBV20-1 with TRBJ1-1; D remains ambiguous. The CDR3 spans 13 residues. Germline lookup yields CDR1 DFQATT and CDR2 SNEGSKA (reference sequence). This chain's CDR3 is CSANNRENTEAFF. CDR3 DNA sequence: TGCAGTGCTAATAATAGGGAGAACACTGAGGCTTTCTTT.

V gene TRBV6-2 or TRBV6-3 combines with J gene TRBJ2-7; possibly TRBD2 for D (6 bases). Germline-derived CDR1 and CDR2 are MNHEY and SVGEGT. The length of the CDR3 is 13 residues. V shed 6 bases and J shed 4 bases, with 13 bases lying between them. CDR3 in amino acids: CASSHGRRYEQYF. The CDR3 bases are TGTGCCAGCAGCCATGGGAGGCGTTACGAGCAGTACTTC.

The J gene is TRBJ2-3, the V gene TRBV20-1; 8 bases line up with TRBD2. The ends lost 3 bases at V and 5 bases at J; junction bases unmatched: 4. The CDR3 consists of 13 residues. The germline V gene encodes CDR1 DFQATT and CDR2 SNEGSKA (reference sequence). The CDR3 protein is CSASGGAVDTQYF. The CDR3 DNA sequence: TGCAGTGCTAGCGGGGGGGCCGTAGATACGCAGTATTTT.

This clonotype was detected a few times. V and J are TRBV7-9 and TRBJ2-1; perhaps TRBD1 as D (6 bases). There are 15 residues in the CDR3. Germline assignment: CDR1 SEHNR and CDR2 FQNEAQ (reference sequence). Trimming took 3 bases from V and 9 from J, leaving 18 bases between them. The CDR3 is CASSFNRQQGTEQFF. The CDR3 DNA sequence: TGTGCCAGCAGCTTTAATCGACAACAGGGCACTGAGCAGTTCTTC.

This rearrangement joins TRBV29-1 to TRBJ2-2; TRBD2 agrees at 8 bases. Germline V gene data show CDR1 as SQVTM and CDR2 as ANQGSEA. V lost 5 bases to trimming and J lost 1 base; unmatched junction nucleotides: 3. CDR3 length equals 14 residues. The CDR3 region is CSVLSGGNTGELFF. CDR3 nucleotides: TGCAGCGTTTTGAGCGGGGGGAACACCGGGGAGCTGTTTTTT.

This clonotype occurred a few times. The chain employs TRBV29-1 and TRBJ2-1; weak D call: TRBD2 (6 bases). The germline V gene has CDR1 SQVTM and CDR2 ANQGSEA. With 5 bases removed from V and 6 bases from J, the gap between germline ends came to 8 bases. This CDR3 comprises 11 residues. CDR3 nucleotides: TGCAGCGTTCAGGGAGGCAATGAGCAGTTCTTC. Translating it yields CSVQGGNEQFF.

The chain is built from TRBV30 and TRBJ2-7; a possible D gene is TRBD2 (5 bases). The J call may be wrong; the DNA end is better matched by TRBJ2-5. The CDR3 runs 10 residues. CDR1 and CDR2 from the germline V gene are GTSNPN and SVGIG (reference sequence). The CDR3 protein is CAIRGETQYF. The DNA of the CDR3 is TGTGCCATACGGGGAGAGACCCAGTACTTC.

This chain uses TRBV6-5 with TRBJ2-7; 10 nucleotides agree with TRBD1. V dropped 5 bases and J dropped 7; count of bases not matched to a gene: 14. Germline V CDR1 and CDR2: MNHEY, SVGAGI. The CDR3 spans 16 residues. The CDR3 nucleotides are TGTGCCAGCAGTCGACAGGGGGCTCTCTGGTACAATGAGCAGTACTTC. Translated, it gives CASSRQGALWYNEQYF.

This clonotype was seen only a few times. This chain uses TRBV11-2 with TRBJ1-1; D uncertain. The germline V and J ends were trimmed by 3 bases and 0 bases, with 11 bases remaining between them. The CDR3 loop spans 15 amino acids. Germline V lookup: CDR1 SGHAT, CDR2 FQNNGV. In nucleotides, the CDR3 is TGTGCCAGCAGCTTTCTTTCACAGCTGAACACTGAAGCTTTCTTT. Its protein product is CASSFLSQLNTEAFF.

This clonotype has a count of ten or more. J is TRBJ1-2 and V is TRBV20-1, with D perhaps TRBD1 (6 bases). Germline V lookup: CDR1 DFQATT, CDR2 SNEGSKA (reference sequence). Trimming removed 4 bases from V and 8 bases from J, with 17 bases in between. The CDR3 covers 13 residues. The CDR3 bases are TGCAGTGCTACCCCAGGGGATTGGTACGGCTACACCTTC. It translates to CSATPGDWYGYTF.

The J gene is TRBJ2-5, the V gene TRBV12-3 or TRBV12-4; D remains ambiguous. V gave up 3 bases and J gave up 6 bases, with 11 bases separating them. The CDR3 is 13 residues long. The DNA of the CDR3 is TGTGCCAGCAGTTTTGAGAGCCAGAAGACCCAGTACTTC. It translates to CASSFESQKTQYF.

The V gene is TRBV2, the J gene TRBJ1-1; D unresolved. The V gene lost 8 bases and the J gene lost 1 base, with 5 bases spanning the gap. CDR1 and CDR2 from the germline V gene are SNHLY and FYNNEI. The CDR3 contains 11 residues. DNA for the CDR3: TGTGCCAGCCAGAGGAACACTGAAGCTTTCTTT. This encodes CASQRNTEAFF.

This sequence joins TRBV28 and TRBJ1-5, with a possible D match to TRBD1 (5 bases). Germline CDR1 MDHEN, CDR2 SYDVKM. The CDR3 totals 14 residues. V gave up 7 bases and J gave up 2 bases, with 12 bases separating them. As DNA, the CDR3 is TGTGCCAGCACCTCGGGGCAGGGCAATCAGCCCCAGCATTTT. Amino acid sequence: CASTSGQGNQPQHF.

The chain couples TRBV20-1 to TRBJ1-5; 10 nucleotides match TRBD1. V dropped 3 bases and J dropped 2; count of bases not matched to a gene: 4. This CDR3 has 15 amino acids. Germline assignment: CDR1 DFQATT and CDR2 SNEGSKA (reference sequence). The CDR3 spells CSARPGTGGNQPQHF. For the CDR3, the DNA is TGCAGTGCTAGGCCAGGGACAGGGGGCAATCAGCCCCAGCATTTT.

The chain couples TRBV12-3 or TRBV12-4 to TRBJ1-5; 7 nucleotides line up with TRBD1. The CDR3 loop spans 14 amino acids. V dropped 1 base and J dropped 6; count of bases not matched to a gene: 3. Written as DNA, the CDR3 is TGTGCCAGCAGTTTAGAGGGGGCCGGTCAGCCCCAGCATTTT. Protein sequence: CASSLEGAGQPQHF.

The chain's CDR3 is CASSPGVQRGLTLGNIQYF. The CDR3 DNA reads TGTGCCAGCAGTCCGGGGGTCCAGCGGGGCTTAACCTTGGGAAACATTCAGTACTTC. The chain joins TRBV27 to TRBJ2-4, with 7 bases lining up with TRBD2. J lost 6 bases, V lost 5 bases, and 22 bases had no gene match. The CDR3 runs to 19 residues. Looked up from germline, CDR1 is MNHEY and CDR2 is SMNVEV (reference sequence).

This chain links TRBV7-8 with TRBJ2-4; perhaps TRBD2 as D (6 bases). The CDR3 has 13 residues. CDR1 SGHVS and CDR2 FQNEAQ come from the germline V gene. Trimming left V 4 bases short and J 7 bases short, with 11 bases between. CDR3 residues: CASSSPGENIQYF. CDR3 DNA: TGTGCCAGCAGCTCTCCGGGAGAGAACATTCAGTACTTC.

This clonotype has more than one count but fewer than ten. The rearrangement links TRBV7-2 to TRBJ2-3; 11 bases match TRBD2. Germline values: CDR1 SGHTA, CDR2 FQGNSA. J gave up 2 bases and V 2 bases, and 12 bases lay outside the gene matches. This CDR3 has 19 residues. The CDR3 DNA is TGTGCCAGCAGCTTAATGAGTCTAGCGGGGGGCATCCTCACAGATACGCAGTATTTT. It specifies CASSLMSLAGGILTDTQYF.